A single sample gave rise to the 8 T cell receptor beta chains below, sequenced in a study of vaccination effects on CD4 cells after COVID-19. Sequencing followed a ViraFEST assay step that expanded antigen-specific CD4+ T cells with viral peptide pools. Subsequent to a culture period of under 11 days, CD4+ T cells were isolated. Convalescent patients had PCR-confirmed SARS-CoV-2 infection between March and December 2020. Assay: immunoSEQ multiplex PCR; the TCRdb copy retains only in-frame clones and omits some. Here the sample spans 30,000 to 40,000 clones, over 60% being singletons. These TCRs' antigens remain unknown. Source: CD4+ T cells from PBMCs cultured with a peptide pool, taken before COVID-19 vaccination. All receptors derive from a human donor who had a prior SARS-CoV-2 infection.

This clone was counted only a few times. The chain couples TRBV3-1 (or the pseudogene TRBV3-2) to TRBJ2-1; 7 bases match TRBD2. Germline loops: CDR1 LGHDT, CDR2 YNNKEL (reference sequence). After removal of 3 bases from V and 6 bases from J, the junction contained 2 bases not matched to a gene. The length of the CDR3 is 13 residues. CDR3 sequence reads: CASSQRELNEQFF. For the CDR3, the DNA is TGTGCCAGCAGCCAGCGGGAGCTCAATGAGCAGTTCTTC.

This rearrangement joins TRBV6-2 or TRBV6-3 to TRBJ1-3; D is ambiguous. Trimming removed 5 bases at V and 4 bases at J, with 18 bases between. Germline V gene lookup returns CDR1 MNHEY and CDR2 SVGEGT. The CDR3 is made up of 16 amino acids. This CDR3 is CASSQWASELGNTIYF. The CDR3 nucleotides read TGTGCCAGCAGTCAATGGGCCTCCGAACTGGGAAACACCATATATTTT.

CDR3 DNA: TGTGCCAGCAGCCCCCCCCCGTGCGACAGTAACTATGGCTACACCTTC. This gives the protein CASSPPPCDSNYGYTF. The chain combines TRBV21-1 with TRBJ1-2; TRBD1 was called by the table and not checked on the DNA. TRBV21-1 is shown as a pseudogene. The CDR3 covers 16 residues.

The rearrangement joins TRBV12-5 to TRBJ2-1; TRBD2 agrees at 10 bases. This CDR3 spans 16 amino acids. V trimming: 4 bases; J trimming: 6 bases; junction bases outside the gene matches: 9. Germline assignment: CDR1 LGHNT and CDR2 FRNRAP. CDR3 sequence: CASGSPLAGATNEQFF. The CDR3 region has the DNA TGTGCTAGTGGTTCGCCCCTAGCGGGGGCCACCAATGAGCAGTTCTTC.

The table lists this clone with a few counts. V gene TRBV4-1 combines with J gene TRBJ1-2; D might be TRBD1 (5 bases). Trimming stripped 4 bases from V and 6 bases from J, with 24 bases between. CDR1 is MGHRA and CDR2 is YSYEKL in the germline V gene. This CDR3 region has 17 residues. Written as DNA, the CDR3 is TGCGCCAGCAGCCGAGGTGGTGTAGGCGGGGGAAGGGATGGCTACACCTTC. It specifies CASSRGGVGGGRDGYTF.

V is TRBV30 and J is TRBJ2-3; 7 bases are a match to TRBD2. The junction had 1 base not matched to a gene; V was cut back by 0 bases and J by 4 bases. This CDR3 contains 13 residues. Germline-derived CDR1 and CDR2 are GTSNPN and SVGIG (reference sequence). In DNA, the CDR3 is TGTGCCTGGAGTGTAGCGGGATCAGATACGCAGTATTTT. Its protein product is CAWSVAGSDTQYF.

This chain connects TRBV20-1 to TRBJ1-1; D ambiguous. The V gene lost 3 bases and the J gene lost 1 base, with 6 bases spanning the gap. This CDR3 contains 12 residues. From germline, CDR1 is DFQATT and CDR2 SNEGSKA (reference sequence). The CDR3 sequence: CSASPRNTEAFF. As DNA, the CDR3 is TGCAGTGCTAGTCCCAGGAACACTGAAGCTTTCTTT.

J is TRBJ2-2 and V is TRBV9, with TRBD2 matching over 9 bases. The V gene's germline CDR1 is SGDLS and CDR2 YYNGEE. The CDR3 sequence is 19 residues long. Trimming took 1 base from V and 5 from J; bases not matched to a gene: 15. Written as DNA, the CDR3 is TGTGCCAGCAGCGTAAATCCGGGGGTATGGCGGGGGGGAACCGGGGAGCTGTTTTTT. Its protein product is CASSVNPGVWRGGTGELFF. Filled out from reference TRBV9 and TRBJ2-2, the complete variable domain reads DSGVTQTPKHLITATGQRVTLRCSPRSGDLSVYWYQQSLDQGLQFLIQYYNGEERAKGNILERFSAQQFPDLHSELNLSSLELGDSALYFCASSVNPGVWRGGTGELFFGEGSRLTVL.